This T cell receptor beta chain appears in the sequencing data of a study of CD8+ T cells in alopecia areata. Extracted RNA was reverse transcribed, and the resulting cDNA served as sequencing template. Sequenced by immunoSEQ multiplex PCR; TCRdb stores in-frame clones only, minus some. Seen here are about 94,000 clones, about 70% observed once, and the top ten hold 15% to 20%. The germline V gene has CDR1 LGHNA and CDR2 YSLEER. The CDR3 covers 15 residues. With V trimmed by 5 bases and J by 5 bases, 12 bases remained unmatched. Study-wide results and caveats: Throughout tofacitinib, many expanded lesional clones continued to persist in scalp and blood. Sequenced scalp T cells also include alphabeta T cells resident in normal skin. Scalp clonality, together with expanded CD8+ clones among the top 100, fell significantly with tofacitinib.

Concerning this clone itself: Antigen unknown.

As for treatment: oral pan-JAK inhibitor, 5-10 mg twice daily. The chain carries TRBV4-3 and TRBJ2-7, with TRBD1 matching over 7 bases. This material consisted of CD8+ T cells sorted from blood, taken at week 44, from a patient treated with tofacitinib. This receptor was obtained from a human donor with alopecia areata. CDR3 DNA sequence: TGCGCCAGCAGCAAAACACGACAGGGACCCAACGAGCAGTACTTC. This sequence encodes CASSKTRQGPNEQYF.